This is a list of T cell receptor beta chains from one sample in a study of vaccination and CD4 T cells after COVID-19. Their antigens are not known. One entry per CDR3 protein results from TCRdb running MiXCR on the PCR reads. The sample lists tens of thousands of distinct CDR3 sequences, approximately 50% occurring once. The material sequenced was CD4+ T cells from blood, cultured in vitro. These receptors were taken from a human donor who had recovered from COVID-19. CDR3s include the opening cysteine and the closing phenylalanine or tryptophan. D genes are given only for firm matches. Not all rows give a size; the values are once, few, many and, for expanded clones, a class.

V,size,J,D,CDR3,DNA
TRBV12-3/TRBV12-4,-,TRBJ2-2,TRBD1,CASSLGTGSNTGELFF,TGTGCCAGCAGTTTAGGGACAGGCTCGAACACCGGGGAGCTGTTTTTT
TRBV5-1,-,TRBJ2-1,TRBD1,CASSRGQGDSYNEQFF,TGCGCCAGCAGCAGGGGACAGGGGGATTCCTACAATGAGCAGTTCTTC
TRBV5-4,few,TRBJ2-1,-,CASSRPGGDNEQFF,TGTGCCAGCAGCCGTCCGGGTGGGGACAATGAGCAGTTCTTC
TRBV9,-,TRBJ1-5,TRBD1,CASSQGADQPQHF,TGTGCCAGCAGCCAGGGGGCCGATCAGCCCCAGCATTTT
TRBV25-1,-,TRBJ1-1,-,CASSAAGGPTEAFF,TGTGCCAGCAGTGCCGCTGGGGGCCCCACTGAAGCTTTCTTT
TRBV6-1,-,TRBJ2-3,TRBD1,CASSVGQGEDTQYF,TGTGCCAGCAGTGTGGGACAGGGAGAGGATACGCAGTATTTT
TRBV19,-,TRBJ2-3,TRBD2,CASSIALGGTSPNTDTQYF,TGTGCCAGTAGTATCGCGCTGGGGGGGACTAGCCCCAACACAGATACGCAGTATTTT
TRBV21-1,-,TRBJ1-5,-,CASSKITGNQPQHF,TGTGCCAGCAGCAAAATAACAGGGAATCAGCCCCAGCATTTT
TRBV28,-,TRBJ2-3,-,CASSPGGGPDTQYF,TGTGCCAGCAGTCCAGGTGGGGGACCAGATACGCAGTATTTT
TRBV7-9,-,TRBJ2-2,-,CASSPGSWVTGELFF,TGTGCCAGCAGCCCCGGGTCCTGGGTGACCGGGGAGCTGTTTTTT
TRBV5-1,-,TRBJ2-3,-,CASSLGGSSTDTQYF,TGCGCCAGCAGCTTGGGTGGCTCTAGCACAGATACGCAGTATTTT
TRBV7-9,-,TRBJ2-1,-,CASSLASWLYNEQFF,TGTGCCAGCAGCTTAGCATCTTGGTTATACAATGAGCAGTTCTTC
TRBV18,once,TRBJ2-7,-,CASSPPLAQDEQYF,TGTGCCAGCTCACCACCACTAGCCCAGGACGAGCAGTACTTC
TRBV11-2,-,TRBJ2-3,TRBD1,CASSSLRGRVDTQYF,TGTGCCAGCAGCTCCCTCAGGGGGCGAGTAGATACGCAGTATTTT
TRBV4-2,-,TRBJ2-3,-,CASSQVSGLSTDTQYF,TGTGCCAGCAGCCAAGTGTCGGGACTTAGCACAGATACGCAGTATTTT
TRBV20-1,-,TRBJ2-6,TRBD1,CSARAGGQGYSGANVLTF,TGCAGTGCTAGAGCAGGGGGACAGGGATACTCTGGGGCCAACGTCCTGACTTTC
TRBV9,-,TRBJ2-1,TRBD2,CASSGTSGSPLLRNEQFF,TGTGCCAGCAGCGGGACTAGCGGGAGCCCCCTACTACGGAATGAGCAGTTCTTC
TRBV5-4,-,TRBJ2-2,-,CASSTFTGANTGELFF,TGTGCCAGCAGCACTTTCACTGGAGCGAACACCGGGGAGCTGTTTTTT
TRBV28,-,TRBJ2-1,TRBD1,CASRRSGTGFTEQFF,TGTGCCAGCAGACGATCCGGGACAGGGTTTACTGAGCAGTTCTTC
TRBV7-3,-,TRBJ2-7,TRBD1,CASSLGQGLEQYF,TGTGCCAGCAGCCTAGGACAGGGTCTAGAGCAGTACTTC
TRBV7-9,few,TRBJ2-3,-,CASSLTSSRTSSTDTQYF,TGTGCCAGCAGCTTAACTAGTTCGCGGACTTCTAGCACAGATACGCAGTATTTT
TRBV19,few,TRBJ2-7,TRBD1,CASSIGRDSHEQYF,TGTGCCAGTAGTATCGGCAGGGACAGCCACGAGCAGTACTTC
TRBV6-1,-,TRBJ2-2,-,CASNPQGWDAGELFF,TGTGCCAGCAATCCACAGGGTTGGGACGCCGGGGAGCTGTTTTTT
TRBV6-5,-,TRBJ1-2,TRBD1,CASSYAGQVPGRYGYTF,TGTGCCAGCAGTTACGCCGGACAGGTCCCAGGGCGCTATGGCTACACCTTC
TRBV7-3,-,TRBJ2-6,-,CASSSASSGANVLTF,TGTGCCAGCAGCTCGGCCAGCTCTGGGGCCAACGTCCTGACTTTC
TRBV20-1,-,TRBJ2-7,-,CSARGVISSYEQYF,TGCAGTGCTAGAGGGGTCATATCCTCCTACGAGCAGTACTTC
TRBV7-9,few,TRBJ2-2,-,CASSPYGQRNTGELFF,TGTGCCAGCAGCCCCTATGGCCAGAGGAACACCGGGGAGCTGTTTTTT
TRBV7-6,-,TRBJ2-5,-,CASSPYQETQYF,TGTGCCAGCAGCCCGTACCAAGAGACCCAGTACTTC
TRBV7-2,few,TRBJ2-2,-,CASSIGRRDTGELFF,TGTGCCAGCAGCATAGGGCGTCGGGACACCGGGGAGCTGTTTTTT
TRBV6-2/TRBV6-3,few,TRBJ1-5,-,CASSSPGGNQPQHF,TGTGCCAGCAGTTCCCCAGGGGGCAATCAGCCCCAGCATTTT
TRBV4-1,-,TRBJ1-6,-,CASSQEGQTPFYNSPLHF,TGCGCCAGCAGCCAAGAAGGCCAGACACCCTTCTATAATTCACCCCTCCACTTT
TRBV11-2,-,TRBJ2-1,-,CASSFPQDEQFF,TGTGCCAGCAGCTTCCCTCAGGATGAGCAGTTCTTC
TRBV28,-,TRBJ2-6,-,CASSFGNAGANVLTF,TGTGCCAGCAGTTTCGGGAACGCTGGGGCCAACGTCCTGACTTTC
TRBV7-2,few,TRBJ2-7,-,CASSLAGLRVYF,TGTGCCAGCAGCTTAGCGGGCCTGAGGGTTTACTTC
TRBV28,-,TRBJ1-2,-,CASGIPGGYGYTF,TGTGCCAGCGGTATACCGGGAGGCTATGGCTACACCTTC
TRBV19,few,TRBJ2-3,-,CASSAQLATDTQYF,TGTGCCAGTAGTGCCCAGCTAGCTACAGATACGCAGTATTTT
TRBV15,few,TRBJ1-2,-,CATSRESRGSYGYTF,TGTGCCACCAGCAGAGAATCCAGGGGAAGCTATGGCTACACCTTC
TRBV7-3,few,TRBJ2-3,-,CASSATLEPTDTQYF,TGTGCCAGCAGCGCGACTCTTGAGCCAACAGATACGCAGTATTTT
TRBV7-9,-,TRBJ2-3,-,CASSLGEGRYRTDTQYF,TGTGCCAGCAGCTTAGGCGAAGGGCGGTATCGCACAGATACGCAGTATTTT
TRBV28,-,TRBJ2-7,TRBD1,CASRGQGDYEQYF,TGTGCCAGCAGAGGACAGGGGGACTACGAGCAGTACTTC
TRBV30,-,TRBJ2-3,-,CAWGETGSSTDTQYF,TGTGCCTGGGGCGAGACAGGTTCTAGCACAGATACGCAGTATTTT
TRBV6-1,few,TRBJ1-6,-,CAIRTGYKGANSPLHF,TGTGCCATCAGAACAGGGTACAAAGGGGCTAATTCACCCCTCCACTTT
TRBV7-9,-,TRBJ2-3,-,CASSWTAGATDTQYF,TGTGCCAGCAGCTGGACAGCAGGGGCCACAGATACGCAGTATTTT
TRBV14,few,TRBJ2-5,-,CASSSWGSPSSETQYF,TGTGCCAGCAGCTCCTGGGGAAGCCCCTCGAGCGAGACCCAGTACTTC
TRBV24-1,-,TRBJ2-1,TRBD1,CATSDAGGNYNEQFF,TGTGCCACCAGTGACGCAGGGGGCAACTACAATGAGCAGTTCTTC
TRBV6-2/TRBV6-3,few,TRBJ2-7,TRBD1,CASSPRTGGSSYEQYF,TGTGCCAGCAGCCCGCGGACAGGGGGTAGTTCCTACGAGCAGTACTTC
TRBV6-5,-,TRBJ1-5,-,CASSSQRGNSNQPQHF,TGTGCCAGCAGTTCCCAACGAGGGAATAGCAATCAGCCCCAGCATTTT